This TCR beta chain originates from a study of OX40 agonist ivuxolimab in advanced cancers. Across the study: The drug used for patients, ivuxolimab, was an agonistic anti-OX40 (CD134) antibody. Dosing consisted of intravenous ivuxolimab at 0.01 to 10 mg/kg every 2 weeks. Whole-study findings and limits: Blood T cells, both CD4+ and CD8+, expanded clonally by week 6 at 0.1 to 3.0 mg/kg. On average, a greater number of expanded clones characterised CD8+ T cells relative to CD4+.

Per germline, CDR1 ENHRY and CDR2 SYGVKD. The CDR3 runs to 15 residues. Trimming at V came to 0 bases and at J to 4 bases, leaving 3 bases not matched to a gene. In its sample, this clone is medium-sized. Its specificity is unknown. Profiling relied on immunoSEQ multiplex PCR, and the TCRdb table lists in-frame clones only, not all of them. The table includes 90,000 or so clones, 91% detected once. This sequence was found in an adult with an advanced solid tumor such as melanoma, head and neck, liver or kidney cancer. The specimen was CD4+ or CD8+ T cells sorted from blood, collected in a trial of the OX40 agonist ivuxolimab. The chain has TRBV10-3 and TRBJ2-1, with 7 positions matching TRBD2. The CDR3 nucleotides read TGTGCCATCAGTGAGTCGTCTAGCGGTTACAATGAGCAGTTCTTC. Translating gives CAISESSSGYNEQFF.